This T cell receptor (beta chain) was obtained from a study of STAT5B mutations in CD4+ large granular lymphocyte leukemia. This clone was seen only a few times. Measured with immunoSEQ multiplex PCR; TCRdb has only the in-frame clones, and not every one. The repertoire consists of some 40,000 clones, with roughly 84% occurring once and the leading ten covering around 0.37%. V lost 1 base, J lost 9 bases, and 10 bases lay in between. The CDR3 totals 13 residues. Germline values: CDR1 SEHNR, CDR2 FQNEAQ (reference sequence). Sequenced material: CD4+ T cells from blood buffy coats. V is TRBV7-9 and J is TRBJ1-5; D is perhaps TRBD1 (6 bases). The source of this sequence is a human donor in good health. The CDR3: CASSLEGVGPQHF. The CDR3 nucleotides are TGTGCCAGCAGCTTAGAGGGGGTAGGGCCCCAGCATTTT.